This T cell receptor beta chain emerged from a study of OX40 agonist ivuxolimab in advanced cancers. Study-wide context: The costimulatory receptor OX40 (CD134) was targeted by ivuxolimab, a fully human IgG2 agonistic monoclonal antibody. Intravenous ivuxolimab was administered to patients every 2 weeks at six dose levels: 0.01, 0.1, 0.3, 1.5, 3 and 10 mg/kg. Of the 50 to 55 dose-escalation patients, hepatocellular carcinoma was present in about 19, melanoma in approximately 15, renal cell carcinoma in 9 and head and neck cancer in 9. Peripheral TCRbeta sequencing was intended to test whether TCR sequence diversity was altered and clonal T-cell expansion was caused by ivuxolimab. A male proportion of 70% to 90% and a mean age of approximately 60 years, ranging from roughly 20 to 80, were recorded for the dose-escalation cohort. The paper reports the monotherapy dose-escalation portion (N ≈ 52 patients) of the phase I ivuxolimab trial. Prior anti-PD-1, anti-PD-L1 or anti-CTLA-4 therapy was permitted, and checkpoint inhibitors had been received by roughly 42% of dose-escalation patients. Partial responses were achieved by three dose-escalation patients, of whom one had hepatocellular carcinoma and two had cutaneous melanoma. Overall study outcomes, separate from this receptor: Low levels of normalized T-cell clonal expansion were also seen in some patients who did not respond. In partial responders in the 0.1-3.0 mg/kg groups, normalized peripheral clonal expansion was found to be among the lowest, especially among CD8+ T cells. After ivuxolimab, more expanded clones were found on average in CD8+ T cells than in CD4+ T cells. The antigen specificity of the peripheral T cells that underwent clonal expansion was not determined. Clonal expansion of both CD4+ and CD8+ blood T cells was observed from baseline to week 6 at doses 0.1 to 3.0 mg/kg.

Patients with a history of autoimmune disease or receiving systemic immunosuppression were excluded from the trial. Peripheral blood for TCR sequencing was collected from all dose cohorts at baseline, on cycle 4 day 1, and on cycle 7 day 1. The samples were drawn from a first-in-human, open-label, multicenter phase I dose-escalation trial of ivuxolimab. Adults with locally advanced or metastatic melanoma, renal cell carcinoma, hepatocellular carcinoma or head and neck squamous cell carcinoma were enrolled in the trial. Before TCR sequencing, CD4+ T cells and CD8+ T cells from peripheral blood were sorted into separate populations. V drops 5 bases and J drops 2 bases, leaving 11 bases in between. The cysteine opens and the phenylalanine closes a CDR3 of 13 amino acids. Only the CDR3 DNA stays, 39 bases, in frame from base 1. The germline V gene specifies SGHRS as CDR1 and YFSETQ as CDR2. Genomic DNA was extracted from sorted cells for sequencing of the TCRbeta CDR3 region. TCRbeta CDR3 regions were sequenced using the immunoSEQ Assay. TCRdb re-hosts the immuneACCESS table, in-frame sequences only. Its copies lack some clones; in the studies checked, an unresolved V gene accounts for under half of them, and the cause for the rest is not known. Present in this sample are roughly 110,000 clones, approximately 89% of which were seen just once. The ten largest make up roughly 1.2% of the sample.

In regard to this clone: No cognate antigen has been identified for it. No quality values exist for individual bases; no much larger clone is one base distant. Other DNA sequences within the sample encode an identical CDR3.

The TCR originated in an adult with an advanced solid tumor such as melanoma, head and neck, liver or kidney cancer. The chain links TRBV5-1 with TRBJ2-7, with a weak D call of TRBD1 (6 bases match). Sequenced here: CD4+ or CD8+ T cells sorted from blood, sampled in a trial of the OX40 agonist ivuxolimab. The nucleotides are TGCGCCAGCAGTCTCCAGGGGACCTACGAGCAGTACTTC. This is translated as CASSLQGTYEQYF. Where the CDR3 stops, the reference TRBV5-1 and TRBJ2-7 genes take over; the full variable domain is KAGVTQTPRYLIKTRGQQVTLSCSPISGHRSVSWYQQTPGQGLQFLFEYFSETQRNKGNFPGRFSGRQFSNSRSEMNVSTLELGDSALYLCASSLQGTYEQYFGPGTRLTVT.